Below are 12 T cell receptor beta chains sequenced from a single sample in a study of shared clonotypes between healthy human individuals. Profiled with immunoSEQ multiplex PCR; TCRdb holds only in-frame clones, not every one. The data contain hundreds of thousands of clones, 90% to 95% of them singletons. Terminally differentiated effector memory CD45RA+ cells were excluded from the naive CD8 cells, which were CD45RO-negative and positively selected for CCR7. The sample consisted of naive CD8+ T cells sorted from blood. The receptors stem from a man younger than 45 in good health.

The chain is built from TRBV5-1 and TRBJ2-1; no firm D call. Deletions cut 0 bases from V and 2 bases from J, with 12 bases between. CDR3 length equals 16 residues. Germline lookup yields CDR1 SGHRS and CDR2 YFSETQ. CDR3 bases: TGCGCCAGCAGCTTGGATTCTGGGGTGCCCTACAATGAGCAGTTCTTC. This encodes CASSLDSGVPYNEQFF.

The V and J genes are TRBV5-1 and TRBJ2-7; D might be TRBD1 (6 bases). Germline values: CDR1 SGHRS, CDR2 YFSETQ. The CDR3 covers 17 residues. V lost 1 base and J lost 4, with 21 bases in between. The CDR3 reads CASSLKIVLGQNYEQYF. CDR3 bases: TGCGCCAGCAGCTTGAAAATCGTTCTCGGACAGAATTACGAGCAGTACTTC.

This sequence joins TRBV2 and TRBJ1-5; D gene uncertain. Germline V gives CDR1 SNHLY, CDR2 FYNNEI. The germline V and J ends were trimmed by 7 bases and 6 bases, with 19 bases remaining between them. The CDR3 sequence is 15 residues long. CDR3 coding DNA: TGTGCCAGCACCACAGCGGGGATGCTGAGTCAGCCCCAGCATTTT. Translation: CASTTAGMLSQPQHF.

This chain uses TRBV11-2 with TRBJ2-5; TRBD1 matches at 7 bases. Trimming took 6 bases from V and 2 from J; bases not matched to a gene: 6. This CDR3 is 14 amino acids long. CDR1 SGHAT and CDR2 FQNNGV come from the germline V gene. The CDR3 here is CASSRGQEQETQYF. CDR3 nucleotide sequence: TGTGCCAGCAGTCGCGGACAGGAGCAAGAGACCCAGTACTTC.

The chain has TRBV28 and TRBJ2-1; 15 bases are shared with TRBD2. This CDR3 spans 20 amino acids. The V gene's germline CDR1 is MDHEN and CDR2 SYDVKM. Losses at the gene ends were 3 bases for V and 3 bases for J; bases not matched to a gene: 12. CDR3 DNA sequence: TGTGCCAGCAGTTTTGAGGTCCTAGGACTAGCGGGAGGGGTCTACAATGAGCAGTTCTTC. Residues: CASSFEVLGLAGGVYNEQFF.

This clone appeared a single time. This chain uses TRBV15 with TRBJ1-5; possibly TRBD1 for D (5 bases). This CDR3 is built from 15 residues. Trimming cost V 1 base and J 2 bases, with 9 bases left between them. CDR1 and CDR2 (germline): LNHNV, YYDKDF (reference sequence). The CDR3 DNA follows: TGTGCCACCAGCAGAGTAGTAGGGGGCAATCAGCCCCAGCATTTT. Its translation is CATSRVVGGNQPQHF.

J is TRBJ2-1 and V is TRBV27; D is unresolved. The V gene's germline CDR1 is MNHEY and CDR2 SMNVEV (reference sequence). V shed 5 bases and J shed 4 bases, with 15 bases lying between them. The CDR3 has 15 amino acids. Here the CDR3 reads CASSPDWEGYNEQFF. The CDR3 nucleotides read TGTGCCAGCAGTCCCGACTGGGAAGGTTACAATGAGCAGTTCTTC.

This rearrangement joins TRBV9 to TRBJ2-5, with 8 bases identical to TRBD1. The CDR3 totals 14 residues. The V gene's germline CDR1 is SGDLS and CDR2 YYNGEE. The V segment lost 4 bases and the J segment 5 bases; nucleotides outside the gene matches: 7. CDR3 nucleotide sequence: TGTGCCAGCAGCCCGGACAGGGTAGTTGAGACCCAGTACTTC. Protein sequence: CASSPDRVVETQYF.

The gene calls are TRBV27 and TRBJ2-2, with 7 bases fitting TRBD1. The CDR3 is 17 residues long. After removal of 5 bases from V and 0 bases from J, the junction contained 9 bases not matched to a gene. Looked up from germline, CDR1 is MNHEY and CDR2 is SMNVEV (reference sequence). CDR3 nucleotides: TGTGCCAGCAGTAACAGGGGATGGAGCGCGAACACCGGGGAGCTGTTTTTT. Translating gives CASSNRGWSANTGELFF.

In the case of this clone: This sample includes further DNA sequences coding for the same CDR3. The CDR3 spells CASSRGPDTQYF. The CDR3 DNA sequence: TGTGCCAGCAGCCGAGGGCCAGATACGCAGTATTTT. J is TRBJ2-3 and V is TRBV7-9; D is possibly TRBD2 (5 bases). Germline V gene data show CDR1 as SEHNR and CDR2 as FQNEAQ (reference sequence). The germline V and J ends were trimmed by 5 bases and 4 bases, with 7 bases remaining between them. The CDR3 length is 12 residues.

The V and J genes are TRBV5-4 and TRBJ2-7; 12 bases agree with TRBD2. J gave up 7 bases and V 1 base, and 9 bases lay outside the gene matches. From germline, CDR1 is SGHNT and CDR2 YYREEE (reference sequence). The CDR3 spans 16 residues. The CDR3 is CASSLSPGLAGPEQYF. CDR3 sequence (DNA): TGTGCCAGCAGCTTGAGTCCGGGACTAGCGGGCCCGGAGCAGTACTTC.

DNA for the CDR3: TGCGCCAGCGGTCATGGGTCTAACTACGAGCAGTACTTC. This sequence encodes CASGHGSNYEQYF. The V call is TRBV10-2, the J call TRBJ2-7; D ambiguous. In germline, CDR1 is WSHSY, CDR2 SAAADI. The V end was cut by 8 bases, the J end by 3 bases, with 14 bases between. The CDR3 contains 13 residues.